A single T cell receptor beta chain is shown here with its context. Its antigen remains unidentified. The missing CDR3 end, 3 residues past where the read stops, is filled in from the germline J gene. This CDR3 is 15 amino acids long. The germline gives CDR1 MDHEN, CDR2 SYDVKM. The ends were cut back, 6 bases at V and 6 bases at J, with 19 bases in the middle. The sample is drawn from a study of T cells in women clearing cervical HPV infection. Study-wide context: No precancer developed; the control's incident HPV16 infection cleared within 12 months.

Study findings and constraints: A classifier using richness and V gene abundances reached an AUC of under 0.9. CIN3+ cases had significantly higher TCR richness than controls; evenness did not differ.

Assay: immunoSEQ multiplex PCR; the TCRdb copy retains only in-frame clones and omits some. The listing contains approximately 30,000 clones. The sequence derives from a woman between 18 and 70 years old with a cervical HPV16 infection that either progressed to CIN3+ or cleared (not recorded which). The sequenced sample was blood buffy coat. This chain joins TRBV28 and TRBJ2-3; tentatively, D is TRBD1 (6 bases). The sequenced part of the CDR3 DNA is TGTGCCAGCAGACCCGACAGGAACCATGGGGATACG. Protein sequence: CASRPDRNHGDT. The CDR3, in full, reads CASRPDRNHGDTQYF.